These T cell receptor beta chains were read from a single sample in a study of blood T cell repertoires in COVID-19. Sequencing was performed with immunoSEQ multiplex PCR; in TCRdb, only in-frame clones are kept and a portion is missing. The table lists about 220,000 clones, roughly 80% of them singletons. The sequencing input was PBMCs or T cells enriched from blood (not recorded which). These receptor sequences come from a woman between 40 and 55 years old with acute COVID-19. Each CDR3 is given with its conserved first and last residue. A D gene is named only where the DNA matches it firmly. A clone size is listed for some rows: how often the clone was seen (once, few, many), or a class if it is expanded.

CDR3aa,CDR3nt,v_gene,j_gene,abundance,d_gene
CASSPLRTGHGYTF,TGTGCCAGTAGCCCTCTTCGGACAGGGCACGGCTACACCTTC,TRBV19,TRBJ1-2,.,TRBD1
CASSFEGQGAGKLFF,TGTGCCAGCAGCTTTGAAGGACAGGGGGCTGGAAAACTGTTTTTT,TRBV7-9,TRBJ1-4,.,TRBD1
CASSIAGLDDTQYF,TGTGCCAGTAGTATCGCGGGGCTTGATGATACGCAGTATTTT,TRBV19,TRBJ2-3,.,.
CASRQSGGEAFF,TGTGCCAGCAGGCAGTCAGGGGGTGAAGCTTTCTTT,TRBV3-1/TRBV3-2,TRBJ1-1,.,TRBD1
CASSPPGEPGRAKNIQYF,TGTGCCAGCTCACCTCCCGGGGAACCGGGGAGGGCCAAAAACATTCAGTACTTC,TRBV18,TRBJ2-4,few,.
CASIRDRAFYGYTF,TGTGCCAGCATTAGGGACAGGGCTTTCTATGGCTACACCTTC,TRBV6-5,TRBJ1-2,once,TRBD1
CASSLGGENEQFF,TGTGCCAGCAGTCTAGGCGGGGAGAATGAGCAGTTCTTC,TRBV5-5,TRBJ2-1,.,.
CASSQTSGGGNEQFF,TGTGCCAGCAGCCAGACTAGCGGGGGGGGCAATGAGCAGTTCTTC,TRBV3-1/TRBV3-2,TRBJ2-1,.,TRBD2
CAISELAGSYNEQFF,TGTGCCATCAGTGAACTAGCGGGATCCTACAATGAGCAGTTCTTC,TRBV10-3,TRBJ2-1,.,TRBD2
CASSDSYTEAFF,TGTGCCAGCAGCGACAGCTACACTGAAGCTTTCTTT,TRBV27,TRBJ1-1,.,.
CASSSTGENSPLHF,TGTGCCAGCAGCTCGACAGGGGAAAATTCACCCCTCCACTTT,TRBV7-2,TRBJ1-6,.,TRBD1
CASRRTGFYGYTF,TGTGCCAGCCGAAGGACAGGGTTCTATGGCTACACCTTC,TRBV28,TRBJ1-2,.,TRBD1
CASSPGQGHEQFF,TGTGCCAGCAGTCCAGGGCAGGGGCATGAGCAGTTCTTC,TRBV7-9,TRBJ2-1,.,.
CASSLGGQGVFTEAFF,TGTGCCAGCAGCTTGGGGGGACAGGGGGTGTTCACTGAAGCTTTCTTT,TRBV5-6,TRBJ1-1,.,TRBD1
CASSIGTRGGAEQYF,TGTGCCAGTAGTATAGGTACTCGGGGGGGAGCCGAGCAGTACTTC,TRBV19,TRBJ2-7,.,TRBD2
CASSLSVGQSSGYTF,TGTGCCAGCAGTTTATCGGTTGGCCAATCCAGTGGCTACACCTTC,TRBV27,TRBJ1-2,.,.
CATGGLTNSPLHF,TGTGCCACCGGGGGACTGACCAATTCACCCCTCCACTTT,TRBV6-5,TRBJ1-6,.,.
CAISAEGGSSNQPQHF,TGTGCCATCAGTGCCGAGGGAGGATCTAGCAATCAGCCCCAGCATTTT,TRBV10-3,TRBJ1-5,.,.
CASSDTAAGDGVKSTQYF,TGTGCCAGCAGCGACACTGCAGCGGGAGATGGGGTTAAGTCGACGCAGTATTTT,TRBV13,TRBJ2-3,.,TRBD2
CATSDRGKADTYNEQFF,TGTGCCACCAGTGATAGGGGGAAGGCGGACACCTACAATGAGCAGTTCTTC,TRBV24-1,TRBJ2-1,.,.
CASSLINGYTF,TGTGCCAGCAGCTTAATAAATGGCTACACCTTC,TRBV7-9,TRBJ1-2,.,.
CASSLWGTSGYNEQFF,TGTGCCAGCAGTTTATGGGGGACTAGCGGGTACAATGAGCAGTTCTTC,TRBV28,TRBJ2-1,.,TRBD2
CASSIGTGGPYRLNEQFF,TGTGCCAGTAGTATAGGGACGGGGGGGCCTTACAGACTAAATGAGCAGTTCTTC,TRBV19,TRBJ2-1,.,TRBD2
CATSDLAGQGITGELFF,TGTGCCACCAGTGATTTAGCAGGACAGGGGATCACCGGGGAGCTGTTTTTT,TRBV24-1,TRBJ2-2,.,TRBD1
CATSRAGVNTEAFF,TGTGCCACCAGCAGAGCCGGAGTGAACACTGAAGCTTTCTTT,TRBV15,TRBJ1-1,.,.
CASSDPGGAGVYEQFF,TGTGCCAGCAGCGATCCCGGAGGCGCGGGAGTCTATGAGCAGTTCTTC,TRBV7-9,TRBJ2-1,.,TRBD2
CASSSYSGNTIYF,TGTGCCAGCAGTTCGTACTCTGGAAACACCATATATTTT,TRBV12-3/TRBV12-4,TRBJ1-3,once,.
CASSIGTSGFETQYF,TGTGCCAGTAGTATAGGTACTAGCGGGTTCGAGACCCAGTACTTC,TRBV19,TRBJ2-5,.,TRBD2
CASSPDRGPNYEQYF,TGTGCCAGCTCACCTGACAGGGGCCCTAATTACGAGCAGTACTTC,TRBV18,TRBJ2-7,.,TRBD1
CASSQTRNSPLHF,TGTGCCAGCAGTCAGACGAGGAATTCACCCCTCCACTTT,TRBV27,TRBJ1-6,.,.
CATRTGGANNEKLFF,TGTGCCACCCGGACAGGGGGTGCAAATAATGAAAAACTGTTTTTT,TRBV19,TRBJ1-4,.,TRBD1
CASRRGGSGETQYF,TGTGCCAGCAGACGGGGCGGGAGTGGAGAGACCCAGTACTTC,TRBV28,TRBJ2-5,.,TRBD2
CASSNGQGALSEQYF,TGTGCCAGCAGTAATGGACAGGGGGCTTTGTCCGAGCAGTACTTC,TRBV28,TRBJ2-7,.,TRBD1
CASRAPGNTEAFF,TGCGCCAGCAGAGCCCCCGGGAACACTGAAGCTTTCTTT,TRBV5-1,TRBJ1-1,.,.
CASSTRRTGASEAFF,TGTGCCAGTAGTACCCGTCGGACAGGGGCGAGTGAAGCTTTCTTT,TRBV19,TRBJ1-1,few,TRBD1
CASSRSSTDTQYF,TGTGCCAGCAGCCGAAGCAGCACAGATACGCAGTATTTT,TRBV3-1/TRBV3-2,TRBJ2-3,.,.
CASSLGQGNYEQYF,TGTGCCAGCAGCTTAGGTCAGGGGAATTACGAGCAGTACTTC,TRBV7-6,TRBJ2-7,.,.
CASSSSDRAYEQYF,TGTGCCAGCTCTTCCTCGGACAGAGCCTACGAGCAGTACTTC,TRBV18,TRBJ2-7,.,.
CASSLRGGNTGELFF,TGTGCCAGCAGCTTACGAGGGGGAAACACCGGGGAGCTGTTTTTT,TRBV7-9,TRBJ2-2,.,.
CASSLQGPSYEQYF,TGTGCCAGCAGCCTGCAGGGGCCTTCCTACGAGCAGTACTTC,TRBV7-2,TRBJ2-7,.,.
CASSDGGNTDTQYF,TGCGCCAGCAGCGACGGGGGGAACACAGATACGCAGTATTTT,TRBV5-1,TRBJ2-3,.,TRBD2
CASLTGTSGGYEQYF,TGTGCCAGCCTTACCGGGACTAGCGGGGGGTACGAGCAGTACTTC,TRBV6-5,TRBJ2-7,.,TRBD2
CAISAGGLTDTQYF,TGTGCCATCAGTGCCGGCGGGCTCACAGATACGCAGTATTTT,TRBV10-3,TRBJ2-3,.,.
CASRIRPGQGYENEQFF,TGTGCCAGCCGGATTCGGCCGGGACAGGGGTATGAAAATGAGCAGTTCTTC,TRBV27,TRBJ2-1,.,TRBD1
CASGGVNTEAFF,TGTGCCAGCGGCGGTGTGAACACTGAAGCTTTCTTT,TRBV6-5,TRBJ1-1,.,.